This passage covers 4 T cell receptor beta chains from one sample sequenced in a study of blood T cells in healthy people across ages. A second PCR of about 7 to 12 cycles used a sample-barcoded 5' primer and a J-beta primer mix. MiXCR, applied by TCRdb to the 5' RACE reads, yields one record per CDR3 protein. Of over a million distinct CDR3 sequences in the sample, 40% to 45% are singletons; the top ten hold about 4%. Sequencing was done on a sample of blood. The receptors come from a woman in her late teens or twenties in good health.

The chain recombines TRBV20-1 with TRBJ2-4; D is ambiguous. Trimming removed 0 bases at V and 9 bases at J, with 9 bases between. CDR3 length: 12 amino acids. Per germline, CDR1 DFQATT and CDR2 SNEGSKA (reference sequence). The CDR3 sequence: CSARDPGSIQYF. DNA for the CDR3: TGCAGTGCTAGAGATCCGGGTAGCATTCAGTACTTC.

V gene TRBV9 combines with J gene TRBJ1-1; D unresolved. The CDR3 has 13 residues. Germline V CDR1 and CDR2: SGDLS, YYNGEE. Trimming pared 4 bases from V and 7 bases from J, leaving 14 bases between. In DNA, the CDR3 is TGTGCCAGCAGCCAGAACACGAAGGGTGAAGCTTTCTTT. As protein: CASSQNTKGEAFF. The variable domain in full, completed from reference TRBV9 and TRBJ1-1, reads DSGVTQTPKHLITATGQRVTLRCSPRSGDLSVYWYQQSLDQGLQFLIQYYNGEERAKGNILERFSAQQFPDLHSELNLSSLELGDSALYFCASSQNTKGEAFFGQGTRLTVV.

The chain recombines TRBV27 with TRBJ2-5; a weak D match, TRBD2 (6 bases). CDR1 MNHEY and CDR2 SMNVEV come from the germline V gene (reference sequence). The CDR3 runs 17 residues. Deletions cut 4 bases from V and 11 bases from J, with 29 bases between. The DNA for the CDR3 is TGTGCCAGCAGTTCGATCTACCTTAGCGGTCCTTCACCTGAGCAGTACTTC. Translated: CASSSIYLSGPSPEQYF.

The rearrangement links TRBV3-1 to TRBJ2-1, with D tentatively TRBD2 (5 bases). V was cut by 3 bases and J by 6 bases, with 15 bases left in between. CDR1 and CDR2 from the germline V gene are LGHDT and YNNKEL (reference sequence). The CDR3 runs to 15 residues. The CDR3 loop reads CASSHDGLAGNEQFF. The CDR3 bases are TGTGCCAGCAGCCATGATGGTCTAGCTGGCAATGAGCAGTTCTTC.